This T cell receptor beta chain emerged from a study of siplizumab effects on memory and regulatory T cells. Sequencing of each sample assayed 75,000 to 100,000 TCR templates. Assay: immunoSEQ multiplex PCR; the TCRdb copy retains only in-frame clones and omits some. The sample carries 94,000 or so clones, 93% recorded once. CDR1 is KGHSH and CDR2 is LQKENI in the germline V gene. This CDR3 comprises 15 residues. Between the trimmed V and J ends, which lost 0 bases and 2 bases, there was a span of 11 bases. This clonotype originated in a human donor in good health. J is TRBJ2-7 and V is TRBV18, with D possibly being TRBD1 (6 bases). The sample was CD8+ T cells sorted from blood. The CDR3: CASSPPQGSPYEQYF. The CDR3 DNA reads as TGTGCCAGCTCACCACCTCAGGGGTCCCCCTACGAGCAGTACTTC. Full variable domain (remainder filled in from reference TRBV18 and TRBJ2-7): NAGVMQNPRHLVRRRGQEARLRCSPMKGHSHVYWYRQLPEEGLKFMVYLQKENIIDESGMPKERFSAEFPKEGPSILRIQQVVRGDSAAYFCASSPPQGSPYEQYFGPGTRLTVT.